This T cell receptor beta chain was sequenced during a study of CD8 T cells in Susac syndrome. Study background: Patients with Susac syndrome were therapy-naive, on corticosteroids, or on intravenous immunoglobulin alone at blood draw.

The CDR3 has 15 amino acids. The germline gives CDR1 WNHNN, CDR2 SYGVQD (reference sequence). V was shortened by 3 bases and J by 2 bases, with 13 bases between the two germline ends. Study-wide results and limits: The study conceded that its TCR sequencing and HLA analysis involved relatively few individuals.

The Susac syndrome patients fit the recently defined diagnostic criteria for definite or probable disease. With respect to this clonotype: Its target is unknown.

Random-hexamer reverse transcription was applied to 0.5 to 1 ug RNA. Multiplex PCR with immunoSEQ amplified the TCR beta CDR3 across 54 Vbeta and 13 Jbeta. A single record per CDR3 protein comes from TCRdb applying MiXCR to the immunoSEQ multiplex PCR reads. The repertoire has more than 200,000 distinct CDR3 sequences, approximately 94% of them found once; the top ten carry 0.15% to 0.2%. The clonotype was recovered from a human donor with Susac syndrome. The sample comprised CD4+ T cells from PBMCs. This rearrangement joins TRBV10-1 to TRBJ2-5; the D gene is possibly TRBD2 (5 bases). The CDR3 DNA follows: TGCGCCAGCAGTGAATCGAGCGGCGTACAAGAGACCCAGTACTTC. Its protein product is CASSESSGVQETQYF.